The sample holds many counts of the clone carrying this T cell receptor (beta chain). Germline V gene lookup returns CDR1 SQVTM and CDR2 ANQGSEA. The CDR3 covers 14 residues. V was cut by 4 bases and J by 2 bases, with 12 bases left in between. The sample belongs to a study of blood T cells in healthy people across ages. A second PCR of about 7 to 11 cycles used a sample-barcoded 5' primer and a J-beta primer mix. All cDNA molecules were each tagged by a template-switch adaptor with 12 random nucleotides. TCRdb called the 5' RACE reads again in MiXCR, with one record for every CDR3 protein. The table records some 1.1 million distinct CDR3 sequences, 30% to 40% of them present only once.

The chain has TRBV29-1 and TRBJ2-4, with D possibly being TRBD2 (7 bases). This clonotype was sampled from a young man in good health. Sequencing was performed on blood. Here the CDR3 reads CSVVGGGTKNIQYF. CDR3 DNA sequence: TGCAGCGTTGTTGGCGGGGGCACCAAAAACATTCAGTACTTC.